These T cell receptor beta chains were read from a single sample in a study of cytomegalovirus exposure and HLA in healthy donors. Assay: immunoSEQ multiplex PCR; the TCRdb copy retains only in-frame clones and omits some. The table includes 150,000 to 200,000 clones, approximately 80% detected once. The sample was PBMCs. These receptors were obtained from a male donor in good health and CMV-seropositive. Both conserved end residues are part of each CDR3. The order of the fields is CDR3 length, V gene, CDR3 protein.

>16|TRBV5-4
CASNPGGQGAWETQYF
>16|TRBV27
CASSPTSGIRKNTQYF
>14|TRBV4-1
CASSQVTGSYEQYF
>13|TRBV12-5
CASGLVGGDGYTF
>12|TRBV28
CASSFLGAGYTF
>14|TRBV29-1
CSVEDSSASYEQYF
>17|TRBV7-9
CASSPLVSAGGNNEQFF
>14|TRBV7-9
CASSREGGGQPQHF
>19|TRBV5-4
CASSAPGTSGRSSYNEQFF
>15|TRBV28
CASSQPHRGTYEQYF
>13|TRBV7-6
CASSRMGPRGYTF
>15|TRBV11-2
CASSLDHSGGGKLFF
>15|TRBV7-9
CASSSNRVGANVLTF
>15|TRBV9
CASSVEAGDLYEQYF
>16|TRBV7-9
CASSSGAGGGTDTQYF
>13|TRBV6-5
CASRTGQEGTQYF
>12|TRBV11-2
CASSLGQDTQYF
>13|TRBV19
CASPGTDTGELFF
>12|TRBV7-2
CASSSYGEKLFF
>16|TRBV11-2
CASSSVAGVSTDTQYF
>14|TRBV9
CASSVALAGDEQFF
>14|TRBV19
CASRVTGGGNTIYF
>17|TRBV7-9
CSSSLGGPGLAHYEQYF
>15|TRBV5-4
CASSSQREGLDTQYF
>18|TRBV27
CASSLSPPGLANTYEQYF
>15|TRBV4-1
CASSHLAGGADTQYF
>12|TRBV28
CATKRGSDEQFF
>13|TRBV6-5
CASSDRATDTQYF
>15|TRBV9
CASSVHQNSNYGYTF
>14|TRBV11-3
CASSFEGQLRGYTF
>15|TRBV29-1
CSVGVTGGHSTEAFF
>13|TRBV7-8
CARGDRGTGELFF
>9|TRBV11-3
CASSLARFF
>15|TRBV27
CASSLQGDREAEQYF
>16|TRBV5-1
CASTPESGQGNSPLHF
>12|TRBV12-5
CASGRGWDEQFF
>15|TRBV30
CAWRRGRPNTGELFF
>14|TRBV9
CASSQATRGGEQFF
>12|TRBV9
CASGADNEKLFF
>14|TRBV6-1
CASSEAGGKSIQYF
>16|TRBV4-3
CASSQRTGPSGDTQYF
>13|TRBV25-1
CARGSGGYNEQFF
>13|TRBV5-6
CASSLSGGRGYTF
>18|TRBV18
CASSPLGGTSGRGDEQFF
>13|TRBV18
CASSDQGDQPQHF
>15|TRBV7-8
CASSPRGHRTYEQYF
>19|TRBV7-2
CASSLVGSGSDLAKNIQYF
>13|TRBV6-4
CASSDRGGSEQFF
>15|TRBV18
CASSPQGMGNQPQHF
>15|TRBV5-1
CASTRTTGAGYEQYF
>16|TRBV9
CASSASTSGSGDTQYF
>15|TRBV6-1
CASSAEAGLAGEQYF
>14|TRBV5-4
CASSFGRANEKLFF
>12|TRBV27
CASAGGGQAQHF
>14|TRBV9
CASSVGTGIYEQYF